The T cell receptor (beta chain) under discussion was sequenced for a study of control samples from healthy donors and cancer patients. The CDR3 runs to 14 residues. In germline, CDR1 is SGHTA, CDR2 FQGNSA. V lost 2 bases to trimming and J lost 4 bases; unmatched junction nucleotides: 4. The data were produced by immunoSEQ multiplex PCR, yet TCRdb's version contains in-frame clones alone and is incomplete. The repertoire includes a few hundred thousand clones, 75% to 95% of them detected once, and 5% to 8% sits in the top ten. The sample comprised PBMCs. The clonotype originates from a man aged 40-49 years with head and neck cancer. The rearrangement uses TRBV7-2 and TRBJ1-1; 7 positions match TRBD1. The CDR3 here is CASSLYPGGTEAFF. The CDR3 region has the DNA TGTGCCAGCAGCTTATACCCAGGGGGCACTGAAGCTTTCTTT.